This T cell receptor (beta chain) is drawn from a study of blood T cell repertoires in COVID-19 (TCRdb year 2020). As for the study more broadly: Collaborator samples came from the United States, Italy and Spain and covered acute and convalescent phases of COVID-19. The material from the prospective study consisted of cDNA or gDNA derived from T cells, B-cell-depleted T cells, or PBMCs. Subjects who had been exposed to COVID-19, were actively infected with it, or had recovered from it provided the deeply sampled blood TCRbeta repertoires that made up the dataset. The repertoires were released in a freely available public database meant as a resource for research on the immune response to SARS-CoV-2. Samples came from the ongoing ImmuneRACE study (first 160 participants) plus 1,254 subjects from 6 global collaborators. Sample metadata almost always included a de-identified subject ID, COVID-19 status, age in years and sex. HLA class I and class II types, where available, came from metadata supplied by the sample provider rather than from assay-based typing. The study at large found these results: How much clinical and demographic metadata was included differed by source and by participant, and the metadata was provided uncurated.

The CDR3, cysteine through phenylalanine, is 15 amino acids long. Only the CDR3 part of the read is kept: 45 bases, read in frame from the first base. Taken from the germline V gene (reference sequence), the CDR1 and CDR2 loops are LGHDT and YNNKEL. Compared with germline, V lacks 7 bases and J lacks 4 bases; bases without a gene match: 10. This clone showed up just a few times. Its antigen is currently not known. No much larger clone is present one base from it, and per-base qualities are unavailable. At one collaborating source in Seattle, patients were enrolled during active infection and were followed longitudinally through the course of disease. The collaborating institutions used their own protocols to collect whole blood in K2EDTA tubes. For TCRbeta analysis, collaborator samples were shipped as frozen whole blood, as isolated PBMCs, or as DNA extracted from either sample type. TCRbeta CDR3 regions were amplified from genomic DNA using the immunoSEQ Assay, a bias-controlled multiplex PCR. Per the authors' processing: Nucleated cell counts per sample were estimated from amplification of reference gene primers within the assay. To quantify the absolute abundance of each unique TCRbeta CDR3 rearrangement, sequence reads were collapsed and filtered. For each sample, productive Simpson clonality was calculated as the square root of Simpson's diversity index across productive rearrangements. The source is immuneACCESS, and TCRdb retained only in-frame sequences with V and J called. Part of the clones is not carried over; for the studies checked, unresolved V genes explain less than half of this, and the remainder is unexplained. V, J and clone size reflect that table, while D and trimming were determined from the DNA. The sample yields about 68,000 clones; roughly nine tenths were counted once. The ten most abundant clones make up just under 7.5% of the sample.

Specimen: peripheral blood. The receptor was derived from a man between 35 and 55 years old with COVID-19, enrolled during active disease. Rearrangement joined TRBV3-1 (or the pseudogene TRBV3-2) to TRBJ2-1, with 7 bases matching TRBD1. The CDR3 amino acid sequence is: CASTRGGQPYNEQFF. The DNA sequence is given as TGTGCCAGCACCCGAGGGGGACAGCCATACAATGAGCAGTTCTTC.